The 30 T cell receptor beta chains listed next were all sequenced from one sample in a study of beta chain features in type 1 diabetes. Overall study results and limits: Significant though moderate, a shortening of TCRB CDR3s appeared in all four CD4+ subsets of Type 1 diabetes patients.

Of the isolated RNA, all was reverse transcribed, and so the sequenced material was expressed TCRB transcripts. Sequencing was performed with immunoSEQ multiplex PCR; in TCRdb, only in-frame clones are kept and a portion is missing. This sample has 680,000 or so clones, with around 15% found just once. No antigens are known for them. Source material: naive CD4+ T cells from blood. Receptor source: a young man with type 1 diabetes.

The chain uses TRBV14 and TRBJ1-1; 8 nucleotides align to TRBD1. Germline CDR1 reads SGHDN; CDR2 reads FVKESK. The CDR3 is 15 residues long. With 1 base clipped from V and 5 bases from J, the junction kept 6 bases outside the gene matches. Written as DNA, the CDR3 is TGTGCCAGCAGCCAAGCGGGACAGGAAAGGACTGAAGCTTTCTTT. Protein: CASSQAGQERTEAFF.

This clone showed up just a few times. The chain combines TRBV9 with TRBJ1-2; D is uncertain. Germline V gene sequence: CDR1 SGDLS, CDR2 YYNGEE. The CDR3 length is 15 residues. Deletions cut 0 bases from V and 7 bases from J, with 16 bases between. CDR3 residues: CASSVAGNKGGGYTF. Written as DNA, the CDR3 is TGTGCCAGCAGCGTAGCCGGAAACAAAGGAGGTGGCTACACCTTC. Combining the CDR3 with reference TRBV9 and TRBJ1-2 gives the whole variable domain DSGVTQTPKHLITATGQRVTLRCSPRSGDLSVYWYQQSLDQGLQFLIQYYNGEERAKGNILERFSAQQFPDLHSELNLSSLELGDSALYFCASSVAGNKGGGYTFGSGTRLTVV.

The V and J genes are TRBV7-6 and TRBJ1-5, with D maybe TRBD1 (5 bases). Between the trimmed V and J ends, which lost 5 bases and 4 bases, there was a span of 18 bases. The germline V gene encodes CDR1 SGHVS and CDR2 FNYEAQ. CDR3 length equals 16 residues. CDR3 sequence: CASSPLEGASNQPQHF. CDR3 nucleotides: TGTGCCAGCAGCCCCTTGGAAGGGGCAAGTAATCAGCCCCAGCATTTT. The whole variable domain, remainder taken from reference TRBV7-6 and TRBJ1-5, is GAGVSQSPRYKVTKRGQDVALRCDPISGHVSLYWYRQALGQGPEFLTYFNYEAQQDKSGLPNDRFSAERPEGSISTLTIQRTEQRDSAMYRCASSPLEGASNQPQHFGDGTRLSIL.

CDR3 loop: CASSVDGRTGELFF. The DNA of the CDR3 is TGTGCCAGCAGCGTAGATGGGCGCACCGGGGAGCTGTTTTTT. The chain employs TRBV9 and TRBJ2-2; no definite D call. The CDR3 runs 14 residues. Per germline, CDR1 SGDLS and CDR2 YYNGEE. V lost 0 bases to trimming and J lost 4 bases, with 7 bases between them.

This clone was observed a handful of times. This chain uses TRBV5-1 with TRBJ1-2; 9 positions agree with TRBD1. CDR3 size: 14 residues. CDR1 SGHRS and CDR2 YFSETQ come from the germline V gene. V lost 4 bases and J lost 8; bases outside the gene matches: 9. The CDR3 spells CASSPGGTGNGYTF. The CDR3 DNA reads as TGCGCCAGCAGCCCTGGGGGGACAGGGAACGGCTACACCTTC.

The chain carries TRBV5-1 and TRBJ1-2; weak D call: TRBD1 (5 bases). The germline V gene has CDR1 SGHRS and CDR2 YFSETQ. The CDR3 sequence is 15 residues long. Trimming shortened V by 0 bases and J by 5 bases, and 14 bases separated the two germline ends. In nucleotides, the CDR3 is TGCGCCAGCAGCTTGGCCGGCGGTACAGGTTATGGCTACACCTTC. This codes for CASSLAGGTGYGYTF.

The sample holds a few counts of this clone. The chain carries TRBV30 and TRBJ1-2, with 7 bases fitting TRBD1. This CDR3 region has 15 residues. Per the germline V gene, CDR1 is GTSNPN and CDR2 is SVGIG (reference sequence). V shed 3 bases and J 0 bases; nucleotides not matched to a gene: 7. The CDR3 DNA reads TGTGCCTGGAGACCCAAGGGGGCAACTAACTATGGCTACACCTTC. Translation gives CAWRPKGATNYGYTF.

The table lists this clone with a few counts. The genes are TRBV30 and TRBJ2-2, with a possible D match to TRBD1 (6 bases). The V end lost 3 bases, the J end lost 0 bases, and 8 bases lay between the germline ends. The CDR3 loop spans 14 amino acids. Germline assignment: CDR1 GTSNPN and CDR2 SVGIG (reference sequence). The CDR3 loop reads CAWRRTANTGELFF. The CDR3 nucleotides are TGTGCCTGGAGGCGGACAGCGAACACCGGGGAGCTGTTTTTT.

This chain connects TRBV7-9 to TRBJ2-5, with D maybe TRBD1 (6 bases). Trimming shortened V by 4 bases and J by 0 bases, and 18 bases separated the two germline ends. This CDR3 contains 17 residues. Germline CDR1 is SEHNR and CDR2 is FQNEAQ (reference sequence). CDR3 protein: CASSYKTGHKYQETQYF. CDR3 nucleotide sequence: TGTGCCAGCAGCTACAAAACGGGACATAAATACCAAGAGACCCAGTACTTC.

The sample holds a few counts of this clone. The rearrangement joins TRBV5-1 to TRBJ1-1; D is unresolved. The length of the CDR3 is 17 residues. Germline V gene sequence: CDR1 SGHRS, CDR2 YFSETQ. Trimming took 0 bases from V and 6 from J, leaving 21 bases between them. This chain's CDR3 is CASSLGAPEWAGAEAFF. The CDR3 DNA sequence: TGCGCCAGCAGCTTGGGGGCCCCAGAGTGGGCTGGCGCTGAAGCTTTCTTT.

CDR3 loop: CASTQQGYGYTF. The CDR3 region has the DNA TGTGCCAGCACCCAACAGGGTTATGGCTACACCTTC. The chain employs TRBV2 and TRBJ1-2, with D possibly being TRBD1 (6 bases). The CDR3 is 12 residues long. The V gene lost 7 bases and the J gene lost 5 bases, with 11 bases spanning the gap. In germline, CDR1 is SNHLY, CDR2 FYNNEI.

This clone was seen a few times. DNA of the CDR3: TGTGCCATCAGTCAGGACAACTACGAGCAGTACTTC. Amino acids: CAISQDNYEQYF. The chain combines TRBV10-3 with TRBJ2-7; maybe TRBD1 (5 bases). The CDR3 is 12 amino acids. Germline values: CDR1 ENHRY, CDR2 SYGVKD. The V end lost 5 bases, the J end lost 3 bases, and 8 bases lay between the germline ends.

This clone was counted only a few times. This CDR3 is also generated by other DNA sequences in the sample. The V and J genes are TRBV28 and TRBJ1-2, with D uncertain. The CDR3 length is 12 residues. V dropped 3 bases and J dropped 5 bases, with 7 bases sitting between them. Per the germline V gene, CDR1 is MDHEN and CDR2 is SYDVKM. The CDR3 is CASSLRDYGYTF. Here the CDR3 DNA reads TGTGCCAGCAGTTTGAGGGATTATGGCTACACCTTC.

The gene calls are TRBV9 and TRBJ2-6; either TRBD1 or TRBD2 may supply D (5 bases each). The CDR3 extends over 19 amino acids. V was pared by 2 bases and J by 0 bases, with 18 bases between. Germline V CDR1 and CDR2: SGDLS, YYNGEE. The CDR3 protein is CASSVLGWAGSSGANVLTF. CDR3 bases: TGTGCCAGCAGCGTCCTTGGGTGGGCAGGGAGCTCTGGGGCCAACGTCCTGACTTTC.

The V gene is TRBV2, the J gene TRBJ1-1; D is unresolved. This CDR3 is 14 amino acids long. Deletions cut 6 bases from V and 1 base from J, with 12 bases between. The germline gives CDR1 SNHLY, CDR2 FYNNEI. CDR3 amino acids: CASSLQERNTEAFF. CDR3 nucleotide sequence: TGTGCCAGCAGCCTCCAGGAAAGGAACACTGAAGCTTTCTTT.

This chain links TRBV29-1 with TRBJ2-1; the match to TRBD2 covers 9 bases. Trimming removed 0 bases from V and 6 bases from J; junction bases left unmatched: 6. Germline V gene lookup returns CDR1 SQVTM and CDR2 ANQGSEA. The CDR3 consists of 15 residues. CDR3 residues: CSVEDLLSGGNEQFF. CDR3 nucleotide sequence: TGCAGCGTTGAAGACCTCCTTAGCGGGGGCAATGAGCAGTTCTTC.

This chain joins TRBV30 and TRBJ2-6; 7 bases are a match to TRBD2. Germline CDR1 is GTSNPN and CDR2 is SVGIG (reference sequence). V dropped 4 bases and J dropped 5; count of bases not matched to a gene: 5. CDR3 length equals 14 residues. The CDR3 region has the DNA TGTGCCTGGACCCCGGGGGGAAGGGCCAACGTCCTGACTTTC. Translated, it gives CAWTPGGRANVLTF.

This clone has just a few counts. The same CDR3 is also encoded by other DNA sequences in this sample. The chain links TRBV30 to TRBJ2-7; D call uncertain. Trimming took off 2 bases at V and 3 bases at J, with 8 bases between the two ends. CDR1 is GTSNPN, CDR2 SVGIG, per germline (reference sequence). CDR3 length: 12 residues. As DNA, the CDR3 is TGTGCCTGGAGTCCCGGCGGCTACGAGCAGTACTTC. Encoded protein: CAWSPGGYEQYF.

The sample holds one count of this clone. V is TRBV10-3 and J is TRBJ2-1; D possibly corresponds to TRBD1 (6 bases). CDR1 ENHRY and CDR2 SYGVKD come from the germline V gene. The V end lost 10 bases, the J end lost 5 bases, and 24 bases lay between the germline ends. CDR3 length: 16 residues. The CDR3 reads CANSMGVGGENNEQFF. The CDR3 region has the DNA TGTGCCAACTCCATGGGGGTAGGGGGAGAGAACAATGAGCAGTTCTTC.

The V call is TRBV7-3, the J call TRBJ1-1, with 9 bases fitting TRBD1. The CDR3 runs 16 residues. V lost 4 bases and J lost 4; bases outside the gene matches: 10. Germline V gene data show CDR1 as SGHTA and CDR2 as FQGTGA. CDR3 amino acids: CASSSGTGSGGTEAFF. In DNA, the CDR3 is TGTGCCAGCAGCTCCGGGACAGGGAGTGGCGGCACTGAAGCTTTCTTT.

The chain employs TRBV13 and TRBJ1-1; 10 bases line up with TRBD1. Germline CDR1 is PRHDT and CDR2 is FYEKMQ (reference sequence). This CDR3 is built from 16 residues. V was clipped by 2 bases and J by 7 bases; unmatched bases: 10. The CDR3 DNA follows: TGTGCCAGCAGCTTACGGGGACAGGGGCGGTGGGGTGAAGCTTTCTTT. Translated, it gives CASSLRGQGRWGEAFF.

The genes are TRBV2 and TRBJ2-3; D uncertain. The V and J ends lost 3 bases and 2 bases respectively, with 9 bases between them. The CDR3 loop spans 14 amino acids. CDR1 and CDR2 from the germline V gene are SNHLY and FYNNEI. In DNA form, the CDR3 reads TGTGCCAGCAGTGACTGGGGATTCACAGATACGCAGTATTTT. Protein product: CASSDWGFTDTQYF.

A few counts support this clone. V is TRBV28 and J is TRBJ1-1; no clear D gene. This CDR3 is 14 amino acids long. Germline CDR1 and CDR2: MDHEN and SYDVKM. V gave up 6 bases and J gave up 3 bases, with 14 bases separating them. The DNA for the CDR3 is TGTGCCAGCAGGTCGACTCTGGACCACACTGAAGCTTTCTTT. It codes for CASRSTLDHTEAFF.

This clone turned up a few times. The V gene is TRBV10-3, the J gene TRBJ2-1; 7 nucleotides align to TRBD1. The V gene end was trimmed by 9 bases and the J gene end by 5 bases; junction bases not matched to a gene: 4. Germline CDR1 reads ENHRY; CDR2 reads SYGVKD. The CDR3 loop spans 12 amino acids. The CDR3 sequence: CAIQGPNNEQFF. CDR3 bases: TGTGCCATACAGGGGCCCAACAATGAGCAGTTCTTC.

The chain is built from TRBV7-9 and TRBJ1-2, with D unclear. This CDR3 region has 16 residues. Trimming took off 5 bases at V and 0 bases at J, with 16 bases between the two ends. Germline V CDR1 and CDR2: SEHNR, FQNEAQ (reference sequence). CDR3 protein: CASSPRLEASNYGYTF. In DNA, the CDR3 is TGTGCCAGCAGCCCCCGATTGGAAGCCTCTAACTATGGCTACACCTTC. Supplemented by reference TRBV7-9 and TRBJ1-2, the full variable domain reads DTGVSQNPRHKITKRGQNVTFRCDPISEHNRLYWYRQTLGQGPEFLTYFQNEAQLEKSRLLSDRFSAERPKGSFSTLEIQRTEQGDSAMYLCASSPRLEASNYGYTFGSGTRLTVV.

The chain is built from TRBV7-2 and TRBJ1-1; D might be TRBD1 (6 bases). Germline-derived CDR1 and CDR2 are SGHTA and FQGNSA. The CDR3 is 14 residues long. Trimming removed 7 bases at V and 5 bases at J, with 17 bases between. This CDR3 is CASTPGVSITEAFF. CDR3 sequence (DNA): TGTGCCAGCACCCCAGGGGTTTCGATAACTGAAGCTTTCTTT.

The J gene is TRBJ2-5, the V gene TRBV4-2; the match to TRBD2 covers 10 bases. Germline V gives CDR1 LGHNA, CDR2 YNFKEQ. V dropped 0 bases and J dropped 7; count of bases not matched to a gene: 14. The CDR3 length is 18 residues. The CDR3 protein is CASSQEGSNSGGQGTQYF. The CDR3 DNA is TGTGCCAGCAGCCAAGAAGGCTCGAATAGCGGGGGGCAGGGGACCCAGTACTTC.

The chain uses TRBV29-1 and TRBJ2-3, with 11 bases that match TRBD2. V lost 7 bases to trimming and J lost 2 bases; unmatched junction nucleotides: 5. In germline, CDR1 is SQVTM, CDR2 ANQGSEA. CDR3 size: 14 residues. CDR3 sequence reads: CSAIAGGVTDTQYF. The CDR3 region has the DNA TGCAGCGCCATAGCGGGGGGGGTCACAGATACGCAGTATTTT.

The chain is built from TRBV7-2 and TRBJ2-5, with D perhaps matching TRBD1 or TRBD2 (5 bases each). Germline CDR1 is SGHTA and CDR2 is FQGNSA. The ends were cut back, 3 bases at V and 1 base at J, with 6 bases in the middle. The CDR3 loop spans 13 amino acids. The CDR3 DNA sequence: TGTGCCAGCAGCTTGAGGGGCCAAGAGACCCAGTACTTC. As protein: CASSLRGQETQYF.

This clone occurred a few times. The chain employs TRBV30 and TRBJ1-3; 9 bases line up with TRBD1. The CDR3 loop spans 13 amino acids. Germline V lookup: CDR1 GTSNPN, CDR2 SVGIG (reference sequence). The J segment lost 2 bases and the V segment lost 5 bases, leaving 1 base of the junction unmatched. The CDR3 spells CAWGTGTGNTIYF. Here the CDR3 DNA reads TGTGCCTGGGGGACAGGGACTGGAAACACCATATATTTT.